The entry below describes one TCR beta chain. What it binds is unknown. Germline is not matched at one junction end, which may reflect a read error. This CDR3 comprises 15 residues. Germline loops: CDR1 SGHRS, CDR2 YFSETQ. The sample belongs to a study of tumor-infiltrating lymphocytes in primary liver carcinoma. For the study at large: Men as well as women, aged 30 to 69 years, made up the patients.

General study findings and limits: Tumors significantly exceeded blood in top-250-clone fraction (p = 0.039). Lesser overlap characterized tumor-adjacent and tumor-blood pairs relative to tumor region pairs.

Co-extracted RNA and DNA came from around 18-30 mg of unsorted bulk tissue. No patient had received treatment, and all had chronic HBV infection. Starting material of roughly 0.45 ug total RNA yielded TCR beta cDNA via a constant-region primer. Three-round nested multiplex PCR performed with slightly modified ARM-PCR produced the TCR beta libraries. Both of the initial two PCR rounds ran for nine to eleven cycles and employed TRBV1-TRBV30 forward primers alongside a C-beta reverse primer. TCRdb fed the multiplex PCR reads into MiXCR, producing one record per CDR3 protein. The table has about 120,000 distinct CDR3 sequences, approximately 70% seen once.

This receptor was taken from a woman aged 55-70 years with primary liver carcinoma and hepatitis B virus infection. V gene TRBV5-1 combines with J gene TRBJ2-7; D call uncertain. The sample was liver tumor tissue from sampling region 1. Subset noted: tumor region T1, superior pole. This chain's CDR3 is CASSTTQPGSYEKYF. The CDR3, as DNA: TGCGCCAGCAGCACCACACAGCCTGGCTCCTACGAGAAGTACTTC.